Sequencing of this T cell receptor beta chain was carried out in a study of shared clonotypes between healthy human individuals. In the study overall: Per donor, CD8 memory used one plate, CD8 naive used two, CD4 memory used three and CD4 naive used three. Study observations and caveats: Memory subsets had estimated richness that was generally smaller than that of naive subsets.

Terminally differentiated effector memory CD45RA+ cells were excluded by CCR7 positive selection of CD45RO-negative cells. V was clipped by 6 bases and J by 8 bases, with 20 bases between them. Germline V gives CDR1 SQVTM, CDR2 ANQGSEA. The CDR3 runs to 14 residues. The method was immunoSEQ multiplex PCR; TCRdb's version includes in-frame clones alone and lacks a portion of them. The sample shows some 740,000 clones, more than 85% of them seen only once. Points on this clone: The target antigen is unknown.

The sequence was collected from a man aged 30 to 45 in good health. The chain recombines TRBV29-1 with TRBJ2-1; a weak D match, TRBD1 (7 bases). Specimen: naive CD8+ T cells sorted from blood. Here the CDR3 reads CSVVGGQIIDEQFF. The CDR3 DNA reads as TGCAGCGTCGTCGGGGGACAGATTATTGATGAGCAGTTCTTC.